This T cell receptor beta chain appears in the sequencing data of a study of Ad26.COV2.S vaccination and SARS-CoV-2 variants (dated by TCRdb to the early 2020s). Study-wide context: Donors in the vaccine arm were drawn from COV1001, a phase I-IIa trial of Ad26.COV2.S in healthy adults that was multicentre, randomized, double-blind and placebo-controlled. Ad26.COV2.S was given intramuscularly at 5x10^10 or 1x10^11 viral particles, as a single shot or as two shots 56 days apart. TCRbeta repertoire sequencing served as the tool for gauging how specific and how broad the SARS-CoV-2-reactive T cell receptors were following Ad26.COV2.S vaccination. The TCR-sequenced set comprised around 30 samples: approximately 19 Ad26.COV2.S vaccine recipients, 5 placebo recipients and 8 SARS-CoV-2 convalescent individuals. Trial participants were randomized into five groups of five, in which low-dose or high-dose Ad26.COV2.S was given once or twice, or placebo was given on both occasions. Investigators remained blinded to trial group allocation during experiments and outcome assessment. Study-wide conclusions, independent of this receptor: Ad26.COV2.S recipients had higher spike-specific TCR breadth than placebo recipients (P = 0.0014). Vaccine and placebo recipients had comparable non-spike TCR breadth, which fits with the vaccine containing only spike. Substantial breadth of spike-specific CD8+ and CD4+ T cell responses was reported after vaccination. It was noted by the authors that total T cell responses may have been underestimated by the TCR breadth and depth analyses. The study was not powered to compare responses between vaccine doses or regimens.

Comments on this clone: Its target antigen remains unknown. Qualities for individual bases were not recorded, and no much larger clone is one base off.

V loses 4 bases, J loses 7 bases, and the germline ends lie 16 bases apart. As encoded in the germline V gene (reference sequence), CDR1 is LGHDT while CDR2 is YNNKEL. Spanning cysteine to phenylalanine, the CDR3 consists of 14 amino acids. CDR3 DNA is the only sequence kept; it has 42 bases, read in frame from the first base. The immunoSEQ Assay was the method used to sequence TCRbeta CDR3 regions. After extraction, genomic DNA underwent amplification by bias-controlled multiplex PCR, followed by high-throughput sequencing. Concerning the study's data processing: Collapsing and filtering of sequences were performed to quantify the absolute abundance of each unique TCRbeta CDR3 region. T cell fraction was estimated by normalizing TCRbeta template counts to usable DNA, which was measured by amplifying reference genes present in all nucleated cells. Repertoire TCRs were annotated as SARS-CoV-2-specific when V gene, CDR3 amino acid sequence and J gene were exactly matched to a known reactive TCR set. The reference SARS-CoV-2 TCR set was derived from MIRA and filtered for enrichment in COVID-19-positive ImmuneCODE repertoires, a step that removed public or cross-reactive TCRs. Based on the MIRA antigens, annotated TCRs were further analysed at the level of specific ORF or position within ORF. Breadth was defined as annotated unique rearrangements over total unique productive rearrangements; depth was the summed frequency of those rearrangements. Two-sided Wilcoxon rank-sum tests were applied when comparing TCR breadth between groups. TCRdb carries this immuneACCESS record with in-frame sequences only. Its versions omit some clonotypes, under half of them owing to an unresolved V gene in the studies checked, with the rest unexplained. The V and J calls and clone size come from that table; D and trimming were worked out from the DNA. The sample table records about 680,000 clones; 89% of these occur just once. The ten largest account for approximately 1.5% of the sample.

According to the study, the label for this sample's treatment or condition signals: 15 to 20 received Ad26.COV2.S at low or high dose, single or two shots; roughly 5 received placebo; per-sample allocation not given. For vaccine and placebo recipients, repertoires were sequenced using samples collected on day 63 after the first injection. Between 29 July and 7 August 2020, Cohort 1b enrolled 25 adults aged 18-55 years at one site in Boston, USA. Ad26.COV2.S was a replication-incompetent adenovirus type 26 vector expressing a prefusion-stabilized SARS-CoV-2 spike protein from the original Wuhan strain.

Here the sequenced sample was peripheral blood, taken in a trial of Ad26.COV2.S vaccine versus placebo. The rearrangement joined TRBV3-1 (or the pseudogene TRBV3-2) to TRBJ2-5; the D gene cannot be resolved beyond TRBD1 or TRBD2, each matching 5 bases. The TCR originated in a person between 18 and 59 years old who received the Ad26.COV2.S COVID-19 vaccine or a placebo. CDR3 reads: CASSRSGDPGTQYF. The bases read TGTGCCAGCAGCCGATCCGGGGACCCTGGGACCCAGTACTTC.